This is a list of T cell receptor beta chains from one sample in a study of beta chain features in type 1 diabetes. Sequenced by immunoSEQ multiplex PCR; TCRdb stores in-frame clones only, minus some. Here the sample spans under 200,000 clones, under 13% being singletons. The sequenced sample consisted of central memory CD4+ T cells from blood. All receptors derive from a man aged 25 to 40 with type 1 diabetes. The CDR3 runs from the conserved cysteine through the conserved F or W. The D gene is left open where the match is weak. Clone size appears in some rows only: once, few, many, or a class for an expanded clone.

CASSLGQGTQETQYF | TGCGCCAGCAGCTTGGGACAGGGGACCCAAGAGACCCAGTACTTC | TRBV5-1 | TRBD1 | TRBJ2-5 | .
CASSSTGSWEQYF | TGTGCCAGCTCGTCGACAGGGAGTTGGGAGCAGTACTTC | TRBV18 | TRBD1 | TRBJ2-7 | few
CASSSGMGTGELFF | TGTGCCAGCAGCAGCGGGATGGGCACCGGGGAGCTGTTTTTT | TRBV6-4 | TRBD2 | TRBJ2-2 | .
CASSLYGAAGYEQYF | TGTGCCAGCAGTTTATATGGGGCGGCAGGCTACGAGCAGTACTTC | TRBV27 | . | TRBJ2-7 | .
CASSRRKSSTDTQYF | TGCGCCAGCAGCCGTCGTAAATCTAGCACAGATACGCAGTATTTT | TRBV4-3 | . | TRBJ2-3 | .
CASSQDWGGGGTDTQYF | TGCGCCAGCAGCCAAGATTGGGGGGGAGGTGGCACAGATACGCAGTATTTT | TRBV4-3 | TRBD2 | TRBJ2-3 | .
CASSRQQGSNIQYF | TGTGCCAGCAGCAGACAACAGGGTAGCAACATTCAGTACTTC | TRBV7-2 | . | TRBJ2-4 | .
CASMGQVGTEAFF | TGTGCCAGCATGGGACAGGTCGGCACTGAAGCTTTCTTT | TRBV14 | TRBD1 | TRBJ1-1 | .
CASSPGGTNTGELFF | TGTGCCAGCTCACCGGGAGGGACGAACACCGGGGAGCTGTTTTTT | TRBV18 | TRBD2 | TRBJ2-2 | few
CASSQDVTGGRTEAFF | TGTGCCAGCAGCCAAGACGTCACAGGGGGCCGCACTGAAGCTTTCTTT | TRBV4-1 | TRBD1 | TRBJ1-1 | .
CASSVGRAGEKLFF | TGTGCCAGCAGCGTAGGCCGAGCAGGTGAAAAACTGTTTTTT | TRBV7-9 | . | TRBJ1-4 | many
CASTLGTSGRAFYNEQFF | TGTGCCAGCACCCTAGGGACTAGCGGGAGGGCCTTCTACAATGAGCAGTTCTTC | TRBV2 | TRBD2 | TRBJ2-1 | .
CASQRDQNTGELFF | TGCGCCAGTCAGCGGGACCAGAACACCGGGGAGCTGTTTTTT | TRBV5-1 | TRBD2 | TRBJ2-2 | few
CASSGSYLSTRGTYEQYF | TGTGCCAGCAGCGGCTCGTATCTTTCGACCCGCGGTACGTACGAGCAGTACTTC | TRBV27 | . | TRBJ2-7 | .
CSVEGNRSGNTIYF | TGCAGCGTTGAAGGCAATAGATCTGGAAACACCATATATTTT | TRBV29-1 | . | TRBJ1-3 | .
CAISVRGNEQFF | TGTGCCATCAGTGTAAGGGGAAATGAGCAGTTCTTC | TRBV10-3 | . | TRBJ2-1 | .
CATTRGSGSDNEQFF | TGTGCCACCACTCGGGGTAGCGGGAGTGACAATGAGCAGTTCTTC | TRBV19 | TRBD2 | TRBJ2-1 | few
CASSSMTGRNQPQHF | TGTGCCAGCAGTTCGATGACAGGGAGGAATCAGCCCCAGCATTTT | TRBV28 | TRBD1 | TRBJ1-5 | .
CASSIMGGDQPQHF | TGTGCCAGTAGTATAATGGGGGGGGATCAGCCCCAGCATTTT | TRBV19 | . | TRBJ1-5 | .
CASQNGQSRSGIQYF | TGTGCCAGCCAAAATGGACAGTCCCGGAGTGGCATTCAGTACTTC | TRBV2 | . | TRBJ2-4 | few
CASSPALAGGVYNEQFF | TGTGCCAGCAGCCCGGCTCTGGCGGGAGGGGTCTACAATGAGCAGTTCTTC | TRBV11-1 | TRBD2 | TRBJ2-1 | few
CASSSRGLYYEQYF | TGTGCCAGCAGCTCAAGGGGCCTTTACTACGAGCAGTACTTC | TRBV5-4 | . | TRBJ2-7 | few
CASSFLAVNTGELFF | TGCGCCAGCAGCTTTTTGGCGGTGAACACCGGGGAGCTGTTTTTT | TRBV5-1 | . | TRBJ2-2 | few
CASSPGLAGGDTDTQYF | TGTGCCAGCTCCCCAGGACTAGCGGGAGGGGACACAGATACGCAGTATTTT | TRBV18 | TRBD2 | TRBJ2-3 | once
CASSSGQGDTEAFF | TGTGCCAGCAGTTCCGGACAGGGGGACACTGAAGCTTTCTTT | TRBV28 | TRBD1 | TRBJ1-1 | .
CASSWDMNTEAFF | TGTGCCAGCAGTTGGGACATGAACACTGAAGCTTTCTTT | TRBV28 | . | TRBJ1-1 | .
CASEKRGEAFF | TGTGCCTCCGAGAAACGGGGGGAAGCTTTCTTT | TRBV5-8 | . | TRBJ1-1 | few
CASSRPDTYEQYF | TGTGCCAGCAGCCGACCCGACACGTACGAGCAGTACTTC | TRBV7-2 | . | TRBJ2-7 | .
CASSARTSGYNNEQFF | TGTGCCAGCAGCGCAAGGACTAGCGGATACAACAATGAGCAGTTCTTC | TRBV9 | TRBD2 | TRBJ2-1 | .
CASSVAVQDTQYF | TGTGCCAGCAGCGTAGCGGTGCAAGATACGCAGTATTTT | TRBV9 | . | TRBJ2-3 | .
CASSVFGSYNEQFF | TGTGCCAGCAGCGTATTCGGTTCCTACAATGAGCAGTTCTTC | TRBV9 | . | TRBJ2-1 | few
CASGSQGSQPQHF | TGCGCCAGCGGATCACAGGGATCTCAGCCCCAGCATTTT | TRBV10-2 | . | TRBJ1-5 | .
CASSQEGPGAGEKYEQYF | TGTGCCAGCAGCCAAGAGGGCCCTGGCGCGGGAGAAAAGTACGAGCAGTACTTC | TRBV4-2 | TRBD2 | TRBJ2-7 | few
CASSAPGLAGDTQYF | TGTGCCAGCAGCGCCCCGGGACTAGCGGGAGATACGCAGTATTTT | TRBV27 | TRBD2 | TRBJ2-3 | .